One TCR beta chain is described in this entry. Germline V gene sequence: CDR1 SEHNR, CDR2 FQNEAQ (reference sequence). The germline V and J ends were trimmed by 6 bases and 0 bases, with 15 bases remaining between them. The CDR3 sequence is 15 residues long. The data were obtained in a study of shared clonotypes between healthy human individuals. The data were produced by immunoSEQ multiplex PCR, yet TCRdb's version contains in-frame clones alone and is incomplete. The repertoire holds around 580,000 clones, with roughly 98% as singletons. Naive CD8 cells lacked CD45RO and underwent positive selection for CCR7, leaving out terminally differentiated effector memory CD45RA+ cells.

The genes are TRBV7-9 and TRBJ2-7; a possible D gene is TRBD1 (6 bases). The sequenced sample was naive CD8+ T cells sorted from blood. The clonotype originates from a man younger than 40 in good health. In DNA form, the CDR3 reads TGTGCCAGCAGTCGACCCGGACAGTCCTCCTACGAGCAGTACTTC. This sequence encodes CASSRPGQSSYEQYF. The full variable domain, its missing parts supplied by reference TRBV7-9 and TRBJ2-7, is DTGVSQNPRHKITKRGQNVTFRCDPISEHNRLYWYRQTLGQGPEFLTYFQNEAQLEKSRLLSDRFSAERPKGSFSTLEIQRTEQGDSAMYLCASSRPGQSSYEQYFGPGTRLTVT.